This record covers a single T cell receptor (beta chain). No cognate antigen has been identified for it. No qualities accompany the bases; no much larger clone lies one base away. No treatment had been received by any patient before thyroid surgery. Patient clinical samples collected from the early 2010s to the late 2010s were retrospectively analysed using T-cell receptor beta sequencing. This record belongs to a study of metastatic and nonmetastatic thyroid tumors (dated by TCRdb to the early 2020s). The study in broad terms: The researchers compared repertoires between peripheral blood samples and tumor or nodule tissue samples from patients with malignant or benign thyroid disease. Overall study outcomes, separate from this receptor: In both blood and tumor samples, TCR beta diversity was reported to be significantly higher in malignant tumors than in benign nodules.

Trimming takes 6 bases off V and 7 bases off J; junction bases not matched to a gene: 7. Via the germline V gene, CDR1 is SNHLY and CDR2 FYNNEI. The CDR3 starts with the cysteine, ends with the phenylalanine, and has 14 residues. The only DNA kept is the CDR3, 42 bases in frame from the first base. Preparation of the library involved PCR. Sequencing was carried out with an Illumina HiSeq 4000. The TCR beta-chain CDR3 region of each patient was profiled by high-throughput sequencing. The original methods were these. CDR3 differences across clinicopathological groups were used to build a classifier for discriminating distant-metastatic papillary thyroid cancer patients. To measure repertoire diversity the researchers used the Shannon index, while the Morisita-Horn index served to gauge how similar the tumor and blood repertoires were. TCRdb redid the processing of the public reads, applying fastp at Q25 and MiXCR, and retained in-frame beta chains. In this record, the V and J calls reflect TCRdb's handling and not the investigators' own analysis. The sample includes 25,000 to 30,000 clones, with around 3.5% observed a single time. Under 4% of the sample comes from the top ten.

Sequencing was carried out using blood. The chain is assembled from TRBV2 and TRBJ2-7; 12 of the junction bases match TRBD2. This receptor was obtained from a male donor with papillary thyroid cancer or a benign thyroid nodule (not recorded which). Some clones in this sample may be carry-over from other donors' samples. The DNA sequence is given as TGTGCCAGCAGACAGACTAGCGGGAGTGAAGAGCAGTACTTC. Protein translation: CASRQTSGSEEQYF.